This passage covers 8 T cell receptor beta chains from one sample sequenced in a study of blood T cells in healthy people across ages. Through a sample-barcoded 5' primer and a J-beta primer mix, a second PCR was run for roughly 6 to 12 cycles. Using its own MiXCR run on the 5' RACE reads, TCRdb lists one record per CDR3 protein. This sample has hundreds of thousands of distinct CDR3 sequences, with around 50% found just once. Sequencing was performed on blood. Source of these receptors: a man aged 40-49 years in good health.

The rearrangement links TRBV7-3 to TRBJ1-3; perhaps TRBD1 as D (6 bases). This CDR3 has 14 amino acids. Trimming took 5 bases from V and 2 from J, leaving 10 bases between them. The germline CDR1 and CDR2 sequences are SGHTA and FQGTGA. The CDR3 DNA sequence: TGTGCCAGCAGCATGACAGGTGCTGGAAACACCATATATTTT. It codes for CASSMTGAGNTIYF. The entire variable domain, with the rest obtained from reference TRBV7-3 and TRBJ1-3, is as follows: GAGVSQTPSNKVTEKGKYVELRCDPISGHTALYWYRQSLGQGPEFLIYFQGTGAADDSGLPNDRFFAVRPEGSVSTLKIQRTERGDSAVYLCASSMTGAGNTIYFGEGSWLTVV.

This clonotype was seen more than once but under ten times. This chain uses TRBV24-1 with TRBJ2-3; 11 bases fit TRBD2. The germline CDR1 and CDR2 sequences are KGHDR and SFDVKD. The V gene end was trimmed by 4 bases and the J gene end by 0 bases; junction bases not matched to a gene: 2. The CDR3 runs to 16 residues. CDR3 DNA: TGTGCCACCAGTGACCGGACTAGCGGGAGCACAGATACGCAGTATTTT. It specifies CATSDRTSGSTDTQYF.

Comments on this clonotype: The junction does not match germline at one end; this may be a read error. The chain links TRBV6-2 or TRBV6-3 to TRBJ1-2; D gene ambiguous. This CDR3 comprises 15 residues. The germline V gene encodes CDR1 MNHEY and CDR2 SVGEGT. The CDR3 nucleotides are TGTGCCCGCAGTTACGATCCGGACCCATACTATGGCTACACCTTC. Amino acid sequence: CARSYDPDPYYGYTF.

This clonotype occurred once. This chain joins TRBV7-3 and TRBJ2-3, with 7 nucleotides matching TRBD1. Looked up from germline, CDR1 is SGHTA and CDR2 is FQGTGA. CDR3 length equals 16 residues. The ends lost 5 bases at V and 1 base at J; junction bases unmatched: 9. CDR3 protein: CASSETGTARTDTQYF. CDR3 DNA: TGTGCCAGCAGCGAGACCGGGACAGCCCGCACAGATACGCAGTATTTT.

V gene TRBV28 combines with J gene TRBJ1-5, with unresolved D. Trimming pared 3 bases from V and 3 bases from J, leaving 15 bases between. CDR3 length: 16 amino acids. Germline values: CDR1 MDHEN, CDR2 SYDVKM. The CDR3 sequence is CASSFRAAWDNQPQHF. CDR3 sequence (DNA): TGTGCCAGCAGTTTCCGGGCCGCCTGGGACAATCAGCCCCAGCATTTT.

Note on this clonotype: A much bigger clone sits one base away, suggesting this may be a read error. This chain joins TRBV20-1 and TRBJ2-7, with a possible D match to TRBD2 (6 bases). Deletions cut 0 bases from V and 4 bases from J, with 13 bases between. CDR3 length: 14 residues. CDR1 is DFQATT and CDR2 is SNEGSKA in the germline V gene (reference sequence). DNA of the CDR3: TGCAGTGCTAGAGATGTAGGAGGGAAGTACGAGCAGTACTTC. Amino acids: CSARDVGGKYEQYF.

The CDR3 loop is CASSQVATGETQYF. CDR3 nucleotides: TGTGCCAGCAGCCAAGTGGCAACGGGGGAGACCCAGTACTTC. V and J are TRBV14 and TRBJ2-5, with D possibly matching TRBD2 (5 bases). CDR3 length: 14 residues. The germline gives CDR1 SGHDN, CDR2 FVKESK. Trimming removed 1 base from V and 5 bases from J, with 11 bases in between.

Regarding this clonotype: One end of the junction is discordant with germline, which a read error may explain. The genes are TRBV7-9 and TRBJ1-2; D uncertain. From germline, CDR1 is SEHNR and CDR2 FQNEAQ (reference sequence). This CDR3 spans 13 amino acids. CDR3 amino acids: CASSVAVYYGYTF. DNA of the CDR3: TGTGCCAGCAGCGTAGCGGTGTACTATGGCTACACCTTC. Full variable domain (outside the CDR3, taken from reference TRBV7-9 and TRBJ1-2): DTGVSQNPRHKITKRGQNVTFRCDPISEHNRLYWYRQTLGQGPEFLTYFQNEAQLEKSRLLSDRFSAERPKGSFSTLEIQRTEQGDSAMYLCASSVAVYYGYTFGSGTRLTVV.